The 26 T cell receptor beta chains given below trace back to one sample, sequenced in a study of T cells in Graves' hyperthyroidism and ophthalmopathy. Amplification of TCR beta CDR3 regions used RNA as the template. The HTBI primer set was used in a first-round RT-PCR of the TCR CDR3. From the multiplex PCR reads, TCRdb called clonotypes with MiXCR, one entry per CDR3 protein. The sample shows over 250,000 distinct CDR3 sequences, about 20% of them seen only once. Input material: blood. Source of these receptors: a man aged 25 to 45 with Graves' ophthalmopathy.

In its sample, this clonotype was seen many times. In DNA, the CDR3 is TGTGCCAGCTATAGCGGGACAGGGGACACTGAAGCTTTCTTT. This sequence encodes CASYSGTGDTEAFF. V is TRBV28 and J is TRBJ1-1; 10 bases line up with TRBD1. Germline CDR1 reads MDHEN; CDR2 reads SYDVKM. CDR3 length: 14 residues. Germline trimming cut 8 bases from V and 3 bases from J; bases unmatched to any gene: 6.

This clonotype has at least ten counts. The J gene is TRBJ2-4, the V gene TRBV6-1; D not resolved. V was clipped by 7 bases and J by 0 bases, with 7 bases between them. The CDR3 runs 13 residues. Germline V gene lookup returns CDR1 MNHNS and CDR2 SASEGT. CDR3: CASKVLAKNIQYF. The CDR3 region has the DNA TGTGCCAGCAAGGTCCTAGCCAAAAACATTCAGTACTTC.

The chain has TRBV12-3 or TRBV12-4 and TRBJ2-2, with no clear D. Trimming stripped 5 bases from V and 3 bases from J, with 4 bases between. The CDR3 spans 12 residues. CDR3 protein: CASSPDTGELFF. The CDR3 DNA reads as TGTGCCAGCAGTCCGGACACCGGGGAGCTGTTTTTT.

The table lists this clonotype with many counts. This rearrangement joins TRBV9 to TRBJ2-3; 14 nucleotides line up with TRBD2. The J segment lost 4 bases and the V segment lost 4 bases, leaving 14 bases of the junction unmatched. CDR1 is SGDLS, CDR2 YYNGEE, per germline. CDR3 length: 19 residues. The CDR3 coding sequence is TGTGCCAGCAGCAAGGGACTAGCGGGAGTTGAATTTTGGTCAGATACGCAGTATTTT. This codes for CASSKGLAGVEFWSDTQYF.

This clonotype was found once. J is TRBJ2-5 and V is TRBV11-3; 7 bases fit TRBD2. The CDR3 sequence is 13 residues long. V trimming: 5 bases; J trimming: 1 base; junction bases outside the gene matches: 1. Germline CDR1 and CDR2: SGHNT and YENEEA. The CDR3: CASSGTIQETQYF. CDR3 nucleotides: TGTGCCAGCAGCGGGACTATCCAAGAGACCCAGTACTTC.

The chain employs TRBV10-3 and TRBJ2-7, with 8 bases identical to TRBD2. The germline V gene encodes CDR1 ENHRY and CDR2 SYGVKD. CDR3 length: 14 amino acids. The V and J ends lost 3 bases and 6 bases, in that order; junction bases with no gene match: 7. CDR3 loop: CAISDPGLVAEQYF. In nucleotides, the CDR3 is TGTGCCATCAGTGATCCGGGACTAGTTGCCGAGCAGTACTTC.

This rearrangement joins TRBV18 to TRBJ2-3; possibly TRBD2 for D (6 bases). CDR1 KGHSH and CDR2 LQKENI come from the germline V gene. V lost 0 bases to trimming and J lost 0 bases, with 10 bases between them. The CDR3 totals 16 residues. The CDR3 spells CASSPPTGTSTDTQYF. CDR3 DNA: TGTGCCAGCTCACCACCGACGGGGACTAGCACAGATACGCAGTATTTT.

This rearrangement joins TRBV20-1 to TRBJ2-1; 12 bases map to TRBD2. The CDR3 is made up of 14 amino acids. The V and J ends lost 5 bases and 4 bases, in that order; junction bases with no gene match: 3. The germline V gene encodes CDR1 DFQATT and CDR2 SNEGSKA (reference sequence). The CDR3 region has the DNA TGCAGTGCTGGACTAGCGGGACCTTACAATGAGCAGTTCTTC. This codes for CSAGLAGPYNEQFF.

This clonotype was picked up a small number of times. The gene calls are TRBV11-3 and TRBJ2-2; D is possibly TRBD2 (6 bases). Germline V CDR1 and CDR2: SGHNT, YENEEA. Trimming cost V 5 bases and J 6 bases, with 10 bases left between them. There are 13 residues in the CDR3. DNA of the CDR3: TGTGCCAGCAGCCTAGGGACTCCCGGGGAGCTGTTTTTT. This encodes CASSLGTPGELFF.

The gene calls are TRBV11-2 and TRBJ2-7; the D gene is possibly TRBD1 (6 bases). The V and J ends lost 0 bases and 0 bases respectively, with 15 bases between them. CDR1 and CDR2 from the germline V gene are SGHAT and FQNNGV. The CDR3 covers 17 residues. CDR3 DNA: TGTGCCAGCAGCTTAGATTTTGCCAGGGGTTACTCCTACGAGCAGTACTTC. Protein product: CASSLDFARGYSYEQYF.

This clonotype was seen ten or more times. The V and J genes are TRBV28 and TRBJ2-1; D call uncertain. Germline V gene data show CDR1 as MDHEN and CDR2 as SYDVKM. Trimming pared 7 bases from V and 8 bases from J, leaving 21 bases between. The CDR3 loop spans 15 amino acids. This CDR3 reads CASTQQNARFDEQFF. The CDR3 DNA is TGTGCCAGCACCCAACAGAATGCGCGGTTCGATGAGCAGTTCTTC.

CDR3 sequence: CASSVDGRVRTGELFF. The CDR3 nucleotides read TGTGCCAGCAGCGTAGACGGGAGGGTCCGAACCGGGGAGCTGTTTTTT. The V and J genes are TRBV9 and TRBJ2-2; 8 bases match TRBD2. V shed 0 bases and J 5 bases; nucleotides not matched to a gene: 6. The CDR3 consists of 16 residues. The V gene's germline CDR1 is SGDLS and CDR2 YYNGEE.

Only a few counts were recorded for this clonotype. Here the CDR3 DNA reads TGCAGTGCTAGAGAATGGGACCGCCAGTACGAGCAGTACTTC. Translated, it gives CSAREWDRQYEQYF. The chain uses TRBV20-1 and TRBJ2-7; either TRBD1 or TRBD2 may fit D (5 bases each). Germline CDR1 is DFQATT and CDR2 is SNEGSKA (reference sequence). The V and J ends lost 0 bases and 4 bases respectively, with 13 bases between them. The CDR3 is made up of 14 amino acids.

The J gene is TRBJ1-5, the V gene TRBV6-5; no firm D call. CDR3 length equals 15 residues. V lost 2 bases and J lost 8, with 16 bases in between. Germline CDR1 reads MNHEY; CDR2 reads SVGAGI. CDR3 region: CASSYGRRLVEPQHF. CDR3 DNA: TGTGCCAGCAGTTACGGACGAAGGCTCGTTGAGCCCCAGCATTTT.

This clonotype was counted ten times or more. The chain has TRBV18 and TRBJ1-5; D gene ambiguous. Germline V gene lookup returns CDR1 KGHSH and CDR2 LQKENI. This CDR3 has 16 residues. The V gene lost 1 base and the J gene lost 0 bases, with 10 bases spanning the gap. CDR3: CASSPQSRHSNQPQHF. DNA of the CDR3: TGTGCCAGCTCACCACAATCACGGCATAGCAATCAGCCCCAGCATTTT.

The table lists this clonotype with a few counts. CDR3 bases: TGTGCCAGCAGTTACTTGGGACGAGACAATGAGCAGTTCTTC. This translates into CASSYLGRDNEQFF. The V and J genes are TRBV6-5 and TRBJ2-1; either TRBD1 or TRBD2 may fit D (5 bases each). The V end lost 1 base, the J end lost 5 bases, and 9 bases lay between the germline ends. Germline V gives CDR1 MNHEY, CDR2 SVGAGI. The CDR3 spans 14 residues.

Concerning this clonotype itself: This sequence may be a read error, since a much larger clone differs from it by one base. The final CDR3 position lacks the conserved phenylalanine or tryptophan, pointing to a likely read error. The J gene is TRBJ2-6, the V gene TRBV9; D remains ambiguous. Germline assignment: CDR1 SGDLS and CDR2 YYNGEE. The CDR3 is 16 amino acids. The V gene lost 0 bases and the J gene lost 0 bases, with 7 bases spanning the gap. Written as DNA, the CDR3 is TGTGCCAGCAGCGTAGCTGGCAACTCTGGGGCCAACGTCCTGACTTCC. This sequence encodes CASSVAGNSGANVLTS.

This clonotype was picked up many times. CDR3 sequence reads: CSARGSGRGGTDTQYF. The CDR3, as DNA: TGCAGTGCTAGAGGGAGCGGGAGAGGGGGCACAGATACGCAGTATTTT. This sequence joins TRBV20-1 and TRBJ2-3, with 8 bases aligning to TRBD2. Trimming at V came to 1 base and at J to 1 base, leaving 7 bases not matched to a gene. There are 16 residues in the CDR3. Germline V lookup: CDR1 DFQATT, CDR2 SNEGSKA (reference sequence).

The CDR3 DNA sequence: TGTGCCAGCAGTTTCCGACAGGGCCCGGATACGCAGTATTTT. Its translation: CASSFRQGPDTQYF. The genes are TRBV12-3 or TRBV12-4 and TRBJ2-3, with 7 bases lining up with TRBD1. V was clipped by 3 bases and J by 6 bases; unmatched bases: 6. The CDR3 length is 14 residues.

In this sample, this clonotype turned up many times. The CDR3 region is CASSQTRTSGVGDTQYF. The CDR3, as DNA: TGTGCCAGCAGCCAGACCCGGACTAGCGGAGTGGGGGATACGCAGTATTTT. V gene TRBV3-1 combines with J gene TRBJ2-3; 10 bases are shared with TRBD2. The CDR3 totals 17 residues. The junction had 12 bases not matched to a gene; V was cut back by 3 bases and J by 6 bases. Per the germline V gene, CDR1 is LGHDT and CDR2 is YNNKEL (reference sequence).

The chain links TRBV14 to TRBJ2-7, with a possible D match to TRBD2 (7 bases). The germline V and J ends were trimmed by 5 bases and 2 bases, with 16 bases remaining between them. The length of the CDR3 is 15 residues. CDR1 is SGHDN, CDR2 FVKESK, per germline. This CDR3 reads CASSWGASGAYEQYF. For the CDR3, the DNA is TGTGCCAGCAGCTGGGGGGCTAGCGGAGCCTACGAGCAGTACTTC.

The V gene is TRBV19, the J gene TRBJ2-1, with 8 nucleotides matching TRBD1. V lost 5 bases to trimming and J lost 12 bases; unmatched junction nucleotides: 9. The germline CDR1 and CDR2 sequences are LNHDA and SQIVND (reference sequence). There are 13 residues in the CDR3. CDR3 loop: CASSPSQGVGQFF. In DNA form, the CDR3 reads TGTGCCAGTAGTCCCTCACAGGGGGTCGGGCAGTTCTTC. Together with reference TRBV19 and TRBJ2-1, the CDR3 gives the full variable domain: DGGITQSPKYLFRKEGQNVTLSCEQNLNHDAMYWYRQDPGQGLRLIYYSQIVNDFQKGDIAEGYSVSREKKESFPLTVTSAQKNPTAFYLCASSPSQGVGQFFGPGTRLTVL.

This clonotype was recorded many times. The V gene is TRBV24-1, the J gene TRBJ2-3; 9 nucleotides align to TRBD2. Germline V gene sequence: CDR1 KGHDR, CDR2 SFDVKD. V lost 3 bases, J lost 1 base, and 1 base stayed unmatched. The CDR3 loop spans 15 amino acids. The CDR3 coding sequence is TGTGCCACCAGTGATCGGACTAGCGGCACAGATACGCAGTATTTT. It is translated as CATSDRTSGTDTQYF.

V is TRBV29-1 and J is TRBJ2-1, with a possible D match to TRBD1 (6 bases). V lost 2 bases to trimming and J lost 2 bases, with 7 bases between them. CDR3 length: 13 residues. The germline gives CDR1 SQVTM, CDR2 ANQGSEA. The CDR3 here is CSVESGAYNEQFF. The CDR3 nucleotides read TGCAGCGTTGAATCAGGGGCCTACAATGAGCAGTTCTTC.

V is TRBV7-3 and J is TRBJ1-6, with 7 bases identical to TRBD1. CDR1 and CDR2 (germline): SGHTA, FQGTGA. The V segment lost 4 bases and the J segment 11 bases; nucleotides outside the gene matches: 5. The CDR3 is 13 amino acids. The CDR3 sequence is CASSSTGNPPLHF. CDR3 bases: TGTGCCAGCAGCTCGACAGGGAATCCACCCCTCCACTTT.

This clonotype occurred once. A single base separates this from a much larger clone, so it may be a read error. V and J are TRBV28 and TRBJ2-1, with D possibly TRBD2 on 5 matching bases. Germline CDR1 is MDHEN and CDR2 is SYDVKM. The V end lost 6 bases, the J end lost 3 bases, and 12 bases lay between the germline ends. This CDR3 has 14 amino acids. CDR3 bases: TGTGCCAGCAGGCCGTGGAGCGGCTACAATGAGCAGTTCTTC. It is translated as CASRPWSGYNEQFF. The full variable domain, with the rest looked up from reference TRBV28 and TRBJ2-1, is DVKVTQSSRYLVKRTGEKVFLECVQDMDHENMFWYRQDPGLGLRLIYFSYDVKMKEKGDIPEGYSVSREKKERFSLILESASTNQTSMYLCASRPWSGYNEQFFGPGTRLTVL.